These 19 T cell receptor beta chains were sequenced from one sample in a study of OX40 agonist ivuxolimab in advanced cancers. Repertoires were generated with immunoSEQ multiplex PCR, while TCRdb's copy carries only in-frame clones and drops some. The sample has approximately 50,000 clones, roughly 80% seen once. The sample here was CD4+ or CD8+ T cells sorted from blood, taken in a trial of the OX40 agonist ivuxolimab. The receptor set was obtained from an adult with an advanced solid tumor such as melanoma, head and neck, liver or kidney cancer.

The V and J genes are TRBV2 and TRBJ1-1; 10 bases are a match to TRBD1. Per germline, CDR1 SNHLY and CDR2 FYNNEI. CDR3 length: 13 amino acids. Trimming removed 6 bases from V and 12 bases from J; junction bases left unmatched: 10. The CDR3 here is CASSPTGGGLTFF. DNA for the CDR3: TGTGCCAGCAGCCCGACAGGGGGCGGTCTAACTTTCTTT.

The chain joins TRBV5-1 to TRBJ2-3; TRBD2 might be the D (5 bases). The length of the CDR3 is 12 residues. Germline loops: CDR1 SGHRS, CDR2 YFSETQ. Trimming took off 7 bases at V and 6 bases at J, with 12 bases between the two ends. CDR3 nucleotides: TGCGCCAGCTCTCTTAGCGTGGATACGCAGTATTTT. Translated: CASSLSVDTQYF.

The CDR3 reads CASSVRGDSSYNEQFF. CDR3 sequence (DNA): TGTGCCAGCAGCGTCCGCGGGGATAGCTCCTACAATGAGCAGTTCTTC. V is TRBV9 and J is TRBJ2-1; possibly TRBD2 for D (6 bases). Germline values: CDR1 SGDLS, CDR2 YYNGEE. Between the trimmed V and J ends, which lost 2 bases and 0 bases, there was a span of 12 bases. CDR3 length equals 16 residues.

J is TRBJ1-2 and V is TRBV7-3, with D possibly being TRBD1 (5 bases). The CDR3 sequence is 16 residues long. V gave up 2 bases and J gave up 7 bases, with 20 bases separating them. Per germline, CDR1 SGHTA and CDR2 FQGTGA. The CDR3 here is CASSLGGFGGDSGYTF. CDR3 nucleotide sequence: TGTGCCAGCAGCTTAGGAGGGTTTGGAGGGGATAGTGGCTACACCTTC. The whole variable domain, filled in from reference TRBV7-3 and TRBJ1-2, reads GAGVSQTPSNKVTEKGKYVELRCDPISGHTALYWYRQSLGQGPEFLIYFQGTGAADDSGLPNDRFFAVRPEGSVSTLKIQRTERGDSAVYLCASSLGGFGGDSGYTFGSGTRLTVV.

This rearrangement joins TRBV5-1 to TRBJ1-2; 11 bases fit TRBD1. The CDR3 covers 16 residues. V was clipped by 0 bases and J by 4 bases; unmatched bases: 5. The germline V gene encodes CDR1 SGHRS and CDR2 YFSETQ. The CDR3: CASSLETGTGGYGYTF. The CDR3 bases are TGCGCCAGCAGCTTGGAAACTGGGACAGGGGGCTATGGCTACACCTTC.

This clone was counted a single time. The gene calls are TRBV7-8 and TRBJ2-6; D remains unclear. The CDR3 has 19 residues. Germline CDR1 reads SGHVS; CDR2 reads FQNEAQ. Trimming cost V 5 bases and J 0 bases, with 20 bases left between them. Here the CDR3 DNA reads TGTGCCAGCAGCCCGACCGTTACAGCCTGGCTCTCTGGGGCCAACGTCCTGACTTTC. Its translation: CASSPTVTAWLSGANVLTF.

This clone came up once. This chain uses TRBV9 with TRBJ1-1; tentatively, D is TRBD1 (6 bases). The germline CDR1 and CDR2 sequences are SGDLS and YYNGEE. Trimming took off 0 bases at V and 1 base at J, with 7 bases between the two ends. The CDR3 contains 14 residues. In DNA form, the CDR3 reads TGTGCCAGCAGCGTAGGGGGGGCGAACACTGAAGCTTTCTTT. Translated: CASSVGGANTEAFF.

This chain links TRBV18 with TRBJ2-4; D not resolved. The length of the CDR3 is 13 residues. Trimming cost V 0 bases and J 6 bases, with 6 bases left between them. In germline, CDR1 is KGHSH, CDR2 LQKENI. CDR3 amino acids: CASSPPTGNIQYF. The CDR3 DNA reads TGTGCCAGCTCACCACCGACGGGAAACATTCAGTACTTC. Combining the CDR3 with reference TRBV18 and TRBJ2-4 gives the whole variable domain NAGVMQNPRHLVRRRGQEARLRCSPMKGHSHVYWYRQLPEEGLKFMVYLQKENIIDESGMPKERFSAEFPKEGPSILRIQQVVRGDSAAYFCASSPPTGNIQYFGAGTRLSVL.

The CDR3 here is CASRRQGPNQPQHF. The CDR3 nucleotides are TGTGCCAGCAGAAGACAGGGACCCAATCAGCCCCAGCATTTT. This chain links TRBV2 with TRBJ1-5; 7 nucleotides agree with TRBD1. Germline loops: CDR1 SNHLY, CDR2 FYNNEI. The CDR3 length is 14 residues. The V segment lost 6 bases and the J segment 3 bases; nucleotides outside the gene matches: 5.

The chain combines TRBV10-3 with TRBJ1-2, with a possible D match to TRBD1 (6 bases). The V end lost 5 bases, the J end lost 1 base, and 17 bases lay between the germline ends. This CDR3 spans 16 amino acids. CDR1 and CDR2 (germline): ENHRY, SYGVKD. For the CDR3, the DNA is TGTGCCATCAGTCCAACCACAGGGCCTCATAACTATGGCTACACCTTC. This gives the protein CAISPTTGPHNYGYTF.

The chain uses TRBV5-4 and TRBJ1-5; the D gene is possibly TRBD1 (6 bases). CDR1 is SGHNT and CDR2 is YYREEE in the germline V gene (reference sequence). Trimming stripped 4 bases from V and 2 bases from J, with 13 bases between. The CDR3 has 15 amino acids. In DNA, the CDR3 is TGTGCCAGCAGCGCAGGGGCGCGGGGCAATCAGCCCCAGCATTTT. Its protein is CASSAGARGNQPQHF.

The J gene is TRBJ2-2, the V gene TRBV27; D remains unclear. V gave up 0 bases and J gave up 1 base, with 9 bases separating them. CDR3 size: 16 residues. Per germline, CDR1 MNHEY and CDR2 SMNVEV (reference sequence). Written as DNA, the CDR3 is TGTGCCAGCAGTTTATCATCGCAGGAGAACACCGGGGAGCTGTTTTTT. Translating gives CASSLSSQENTGELFF.

In its sample, this clone was seen a few times. The genes are TRBV5-1 and TRBJ2-7, with D perhaps being TRBD1 or TRBD2 (5 bases each). Germline V lookup: CDR1 SGHRS, CDR2 YFSETQ. V lost 2 bases to trimming and J lost 2 bases, with 11 bases between them. This CDR3 is built from 14 residues. DNA for the CDR3: TGCGCCAGCAGCTTCCCCAGGGACCCCTACGAGCAGTACTTC. As protein: CASSFPRDPYEQYF.

The genes are TRBV29-1 and TRBJ2-3; D possibly matches TRBD1 or TRBD2 (7 bases each). Trimming took 4 bases from V and 5 from J, leaving 16 bases between them. Per the germline V gene, CDR1 is SQVTM and CDR2 is ANQGSEA. The CDR3 is made up of 14 amino acids. CDR3 sequence (DNA): TGCAGCGTTGCTCTCGACAGGGAGGGAGATACGCAGTATTTT. Its protein product is CSVALDREGDTQYF.

Only a few counts were recorded for this clone. V usage is TRBV15 and J usage is TRBJ1-4; possible D gene TRBD1, 5 bases. CDR1 LNHNV and CDR2 YYDKDF come from the germline V gene (reference sequence). The V and J ends lost 1 base and 10 bases respectively, with 13 bases between them. The CDR3 runs to 14 residues. This CDR3 is CATSRGGGVGKLFF. The CDR3 coding sequence is TGTGCCACCAGCAGAGGGGGAGGGGTTGGAAAACTGTTTTTT. Full variable domain (outside the CDR3, taken from reference TRBV15 and TRBJ1-4): DAMVIQNPRYQVTQFGKPVTLSCSQTLNHNVMYWYQQKSSQAPKLLFHYYDKDFNNEADTPDNFQSRRPNTSFCFLDIRSPGLGDTAMYLCATSRGGGVGKLFFGSGTQLSVL.

The V gene is TRBV4-2, the J gene TRBJ2-7; the D is unclear. The germline gives CDR1 LGHNA, CDR2 YNFKEQ. The CDR3 extends over 12 amino acids. V lost 4 bases to trimming and J lost 3 bases, with 7 bases between them. The CDR3 sequence: CASSLESYEQYF. The CDR3, as DNA: TGTGCCAGCAGCCTGGAGAGCTACGAGCAGTACTTC.

This clone was picked up one time. CDR3 residues: CATSAAGLAGEETQYF. CDR3 in DNA: TGTGCCACCAGCGCGGCGGGACTAGCGGGGGAAGAGACCCAGTACTTC. V and J are TRBV15 and TRBJ2-5; 14 bases are shared with TRBD2. Per germline, CDR1 LNHNV and CDR2 YYDKDF (reference sequence). This CDR3 is 16 amino acids long. The J segment lost 3 bases and the V segment lost 5 bases, leaving 5 bases of the junction unmatched.

The rearrangement joins TRBV7-2 to TRBJ2-5; 9 bases map to TRBD2. CDR1 SGHTA and CDR2 FQGNSA come from the germline V gene. This CDR3 spans 16 amino acids. V was clipped by 2 bases and J by 1 base; unmatched bases: 5. The CDR3 nucleotides are TGTGCCAGCAGCTTAAGTTTAGCGGGGGCCCAAGAGACCCAGTACTTC. Its protein product is CASSLSLAGAQETQYF.

The rearrangement links TRBV19 to TRBJ1-6, with D tentatively TRBD1 (6 bases). Trimming removed 7 bases from V and 2 bases from J, with 12 bases in between. The CDR3 is 15 amino acids. Per germline, CDR1 LNHDA and CDR2 SQIVND (reference sequence). CDR3 protein: CASNTGFAYNSPLHF. The CDR3 bases are TGTGCCAGTAACACAGGGTTCGCCTATAATTCACCCCTCCACTTT.